This T cell receptor (beta chain) was sequenced for a study of spatial heterogeneity in lung cancer. On the study more broadly: There were, on average, more than 9.5 raw-read appearances for each unique TCR and UMI combination.

This clonotype occurred a few times. Documented time point: blood at routine non-recurrence follow-up after resection. Whole RNA, which was extracted from tumor, nontumor lung tissue or frozen PBMC, was sequenced without any cell sorting. TCRdb analysed the 5' RACE reads with MiXCR anew, one entry per CDR3 protein. The data contain some 120,000 distinct CDR3 sequences, 12% of them seen just once; the ten biggest clones take up around 16%. Germline V gene data show CDR1 as SQVTM and CDR2 as ANQGSEA. The CDR3 loop spans 11 amino acids. The V end lost 4 bases, the J end lost 5 bases, and 7 bases lay between the germline ends.

The chain employs TRBV29-1 and TRBJ2-3; D may correspond to TRBD1 or TRBD2 (5 bases each). This TCR was sampled from a male donor with early-stage non-small cell lung cancer. Material: PBMCs, obtained at follow-up. CDR3 in amino acids: CSVVRGDTQYF. The CDR3 DNA follows: TGCAGCGTTGTGAGGGGAGATACGCAGTATTTT.